These 23 T cell receptor beta chains came from one sample sequenced in a study of human T cells and chemical hapten exposure. From the RACE reads, TCRdb called clonotypes with MiXCR, one entry per CDR3 protein. The sample has 80,000 to 100,000 distinct CDR3 sequences, roughly a tenth seen once. Time point noted: patch test 2, 6 weeks after DPC sensitization. Documented treatment: therapeutic diphenylcyclopropenone sensitization with weekly scalp DPC. The specimen was whole blood, collected in connection with sensitization to the hapten diphenylcyclopropenone (DPC). These receptors all stem from a woman aged 50 to 60 with alopecia areata. Some clones in this sample may be carry-over from other donors' samples.

The CDR3 DNA reads TGTGCCAGCAGCCAAGAGCTTGGGGCCGGCGGAAATTCACCCCTCCACTTT. Its translation: CASSQELGAGGNSPLHF. V and J are TRBV3-1 and TRBJ1-6, with TRBD1 as a possible D gene (5 bases). The CDR3 has 17 amino acids. The germline V gene encodes CDR1 LGHDT and CDR2 YNNKEL (reference sequence). V was pared by 0 bases and J by 7 bases, with 16 bases between.

This clonotype was seen many times. The chain carries TRBV29-1 and TRBJ2-3; maybe TRBD1 (6 bases). The germline gives CDR1 SQVTM, CDR2 ANQGSEA. V was trimmed by 3 bases and J by 5 bases, leaving 9 bases between them. The CDR3 has 12 residues. As DNA, the CDR3 is TGCAGCGTTGAGGGGGCCGGAGATACGCAGTATTTT. Translated, it gives CSVEGAGDTQYF.

This clonotype was seen more than once but under ten times. The V call is TRBV4-1, the J call TRBJ1-2; D gene unclear. The CDR3 consists of 13 residues. V was cut by 4 bases and J by 5 bases, with 11 bases left in between. Germline lookup yields CDR1 MGHRA and CDR2 YSYEKL. The CDR3 is CASSLRRDYGYTF. The CDR3 coding sequence is TGCGCCAGCAGCCTAAGAAGAGATTATGGCTACACCTTC.

There are many counts of this clonotype. The genes are TRBV18 and TRBJ1-5; D unresolved. The germline V and J ends were trimmed by 3 bases and 7 bases, with 13 bases remaining between them. The CDR3 runs to 14 residues. Germline CDR1 is KGHSH and CDR2 is LQKENI. CDR3 amino acids: CASSPAGPRQPQHF. For the CDR3, the DNA is TGTGCCAGCTCACCGGCAGGACCACGCCAGCCCCAGCATTTT.

This chain joins TRBV28 and TRBJ2-3, with D possibly TRBD1 on 7 matching bases. The ends were cut back, 8 bases at V and 0 bases at J, with 15 bases in the middle. CDR1 is MDHEN and CDR2 is SYDVKM in the germline V gene. The CDR3 loop spans 15 amino acids. The CDR3 region is CASASTGTSTDTQYF. The CDR3 coding sequence is TGTGCCAGCGCATCGACAGGGACTAGCACAGATACGCAGTATTTT.

The chain is built from TRBV6-2 or TRBV6-3 and TRBJ2-2, with 7 bases lining up with TRBD1. The CDR3 covers 15 residues. The V segment lost 6 bases and the J segment 3 bases; nucleotides outside the gene matches: 7. Per the germline V gene, CDR1 is MNHEY and CDR2 is SVGEGT. The CDR3 nucleotides read TGTGCCAGCAGCCGAGACAGGGCGGACACCGGGGAGCTGTTTTTT. Encoded protein: CASSRDRADTGELFF.

The rearrangement uses TRBV7-2 and TRBJ2-4; perhaps TRBD1 as D (6 bases). CDR3 length equals 14 residues. Looked up from germline, CDR1 is SGHTA and CDR2 is FQGNSA. V shed 1 base and J shed 6 bases, with 10 bases lying between them. The DNA of the CDR3 is TGTGCCAGCAGCTTAGTTGGACAGACAAACATTCAGTACTTC. Translation gives CASSLVGQTNIQYF.

This clonotype turned up a few times. This sequence joins TRBV9 and TRBJ1-2; TRBD1 might be the D (6 bases). V was trimmed by 3 bases and J by 3 bases, leaving 9 bases between them. CDR1 is SGDLS and CDR2 is YYNGEE in the germline V gene. This CDR3 region has 13 residues. This chain's CDR3 is CASSAQGDYGYTF. The CDR3 bases are TGTGCCAGCAGCGCACAGGGAGACTATGGCTACACCTTC.

This chain connects TRBV28 to TRBJ2-7; 7 bases fit TRBD1. From germline, CDR1 is MDHEN and CDR2 SYDVKM. J lost 5 bases, V lost 6 bases, and 13 bases had no gene match. There are 15 residues in the CDR3. The CDR3 bases are TGTGCCAGCAGCCTCGACAGGGCCTTGAGGAACGAGCAGTACTTC. Translating gives CASSLDRALRNEQYF.

This clonotype was found many times. The chain recombines TRBV28 with TRBJ2-3; 14 nucleotides match TRBD2. The CDR3 length is 14 residues. The trim removed 11 bases at V and 4 bases at J, leaving 5 bases unmatched. Germline CDR1 is MDHEN and CDR2 is SYDVKM. The CDR3 region has the DNA TGTGCCGGACGGACTAGCGGGAGGTCAGATACGCAGTATTTT. Translation: CAGRTSGRSDTQYF.

This chain connects TRBV11-2 to TRBJ2-4; 7 positions agree with TRBD1. After removal of 4 bases from V and 8 bases from J, the junction contained 14 bases not matched to a gene. The length of the CDR3 is 16 residues. Germline V gene lookup returns CDR1 SGHAT and CDR2 FQNNGV. Here the CDR3 reads CASSSPPGQLRDIQYF. The DNA of the CDR3 is TGTGCCAGCAGCTCTCCTCCGGGACAGTTACGGGACATTCAGTACTTC.

This clonotype was recorded at least ten times. The genes are TRBV28 and TRBJ1-1; D might be TRBD1 (5 bases). V lost 6 bases to trimming and J lost 1 base, with 15 bases between them. CDR3 length: 15 residues. Per germline, CDR1 MDHEN and CDR2 SYDVKM. CDR3 bases: TGTGCCAGCAGAGCTCAACGGGGCGCGAACACTGAAGCTTTCTTT. Its translation is CASRAQRGANTEAFF.

The rearrangement joins TRBV9 to TRBJ2-7; TRBD1 is a possible D gene (6 bases). V shed 0 bases and J shed 6 bases, with 10 bases lying between them. The CDR3 loop spans 13 amino acids. CDR1 is SGDLS, CDR2 YYNGEE, per germline. CDR3 sequence: CASSVDRDSEQYF. CDR3 bases: TGTGCCAGCAGCGTAGACAGGGATAGCGAGCAGTACTTC.

The V and J genes are TRBV10-3 and TRBJ2-1; 10 nucleotides agree with TRBD2. Germline CDR1 and CDR2: ENHRY and SYGVKD. J lost 5 bases, V lost 2 bases, and 6 bases had no gene match. The CDR3 covers 16 residues. The CDR3 sequence is CAISELWTSGDNEQFF. The CDR3 DNA is TGTGCCATCAGTGAGCTCTGGACTAGCGGTGACAATGAGCAGTTCTTC.

In this sample, this clonotype turned up once. J is TRBJ1-5 and V is TRBV29-1, with D hard to call. This CDR3 is built from 12 residues. V lost 6 bases to trimming and J lost 1 base, with 7 bases between them. CDR1 and CDR2 from the germline V gene are SQVTM and ANQGSEA. DNA of the CDR3: TGCAGCGTCCGGGTCAGCAATCAGCCCCAGCATTTT. It codes for CSVRVSNQPQHF.

The chain recombines TRBV20-1 with TRBJ1-5; 8 bases agree with TRBD1. This CDR3 spans 15 amino acids. The trim removed 2 bases at V and 4 bases at J, leaving 7 bases unmatched. Germline assignment: CDR1 DFQATT and CDR2 SNEGSKA (reference sequence). CDR3 residues: CSARPNRGGNQPQHF. CDR3 bases: TGCAGTGCTAGACCCAACAGGGGGGGTAATCAGCCCCAGCATTTT.

This clonotype was observed a few times. The rearrangement uses TRBV6-6 and TRBJ2-5; D might be TRBD2 (5 bases). The V gene lost 3 bases and the J gene lost 5 bases, with 13 bases spanning the gap. The CDR3 is 14 amino acids. In germline, CDR1 is MNHNY, CDR2 SVGAGI (reference sequence). This CDR3 reads CASSYLTGGETQYF. Here the CDR3 DNA reads TGTGCCAGCAGTTATTTAACGGGCGGGGAGACCCAGTACTTC.

V gene TRBV15 combines with J gene TRBJ2-2, with a possible D match to TRBD1 (5 bases). The CDR3 extends over 14 amino acids. Trimming cost V 1 base and J 7 bases, with 10 bases left between them. Germline assignment: CDR1 LNHNV and CDR2 YYDKDF (reference sequence). The CDR3 loop is CATSRGGAIGELFF. In nucleotides, the CDR3 is TGTGCCACCAGCAGAGGGGGCGCGATCGGGGAGCTGTTTTTT.

This clonotype was counted at least ten times. The chain recombines TRBV7-2 with TRBJ1-1; TRBD1 matches at 7 bases. There are 15 residues in the CDR3. V lost 4 bases and J lost 3; bases outside the gene matches: 8. Germline values: CDR1 SGHTA, CDR2 FQGNSA. The CDR3 reads CASSSQTGIDTEAFF. The DNA for the CDR3 is TGTGCCAGCAGCTCCCAGACAGGGATCGACACTGAAGCTTTCTTT.

The CDR3 here is CASRPDGPNEKLFF. The CDR3 nucleotides are TGTGCCAGCAGGCCGGACGGCCCGAATGAAAAACTGTTTTTT. The gene calls are TRBV6-5 and TRBJ1-4; D not certain. The CDR3 totals 14 residues. V was trimmed by 6 bases and J by 5 bases, leaving 13 bases between them. Germline V gene sequence: CDR1 MNHEY, CDR2 SVGAGI.

This clonotype was found many times. The J gene is TRBJ1-1, the V gene TRBV30, with 10 bases identical to TRBD1. This CDR3 is built from 14 residues. J was trimmed by 5 bases and V by 3 bases; bases with no gene match: 6. The germline CDR1 and CDR2 sequences are GTSNPN and SVGIG (reference sequence). The DNA for the CDR3 is TGTGCCTGGAGCCGACAGGGGGCTCAGACTGAAGCTTTCTTT. Translated, it gives CAWSRQGAQTEAFF.

The chain is built from TRBV5-6 and TRBJ2-7; D gene uncertain. Germline V CDR1 and CDR2: SGHDT, YYEEEE. The CDR3 extends over 12 amino acids. Trimming shortened V by 0 bases and J by 4 bases, and 5 bases separated the two germline ends. In DNA form, the CDR3 reads TGTGCCAGCAGCTTGGTTGGGTACGAGCAGTACTTC. This encodes CASSLVGYEQYF.

This CDR3 is CASSFMGYSNQPQHF. DNA of the CDR3: TGTGCCAGCAGTTTTATGGGGTATAGCAATCAGCCCCAGCATTTT. The chain has TRBV27 and TRBJ1-5, with D hard to call. The germline V and J ends were trimmed by 3 bases and 0 bases, with 9 bases remaining between them. Germline values: CDR1 MNHEY, CDR2 SMNVEV (reference sequence). The CDR3 runs 15 residues.